The rows below give T cell receptor beta chains drawn from one sample of a study of neurological immune-mediated disorders. From the 5' RACE reads, TCRdb called clonotypes with MiXCR, one entry per CDR3 protein. The sample lists tens of thousands of distinct CDR3 sequences, roughly 13% occurring once. Source material: PBMCs. The receptors derive from a male donor with HTLV-1-associated myelopathy (HAM/TSP). The CDR3 runs from the conserved cysteine through the conserved F or W. Fields, in order: V gene, D gene, J gene, clone size, CDR3 DNA, CDR3 protein. The D gene is left open where the match is weak. The size field is filled for only some rows; it gives once, few, many or a size class.

V gene: TRBV7-6; D gene: .; J gene: TRBJ2-1; clone size: few; CDR3 DNA: TGTGCCAGCAACCCTTATGGAGGTAGAGAGAATGAGCAGTTCTTC; CDR3 protein: CASNPYGGRENEQFF
V gene: TRBV7-9; D gene: .; J gene: TRBJ1-3; clone size: .; CDR3 DNA: TGTGCCAGCAGCTTCGTGGGAAACACCATATATTTT; CDR3 protein: CASSFVGNTIYF
V gene: TRBV12-3/TRBV12-4; D gene: TRBD2; J gene: TRBJ2-3; clone size: many; CDR3 DNA: TGTGCCAGCAGTTCTTTCGAGCGGGGGTACACAGATACGCAGTATTTT; CDR3 protein: CASSSFERGYTDTQYF
V gene: TRBV6-6; D gene: .; J gene: TRBJ2-3; clone size: many; CDR3 DNA: TGTGCCAGCGCTGGGGGAGGCACAGATACGCAGTATTTT; CDR3 protein: CASAGGGTDTQYF
V gene: TRBV7-9; D gene: .; J gene: TRBJ2-6; clone size: many; CDR3 DNA: TGTGCCAGCACCTCACGTCGGGGGGCAGGGGCCAACGTCCTGACTTTC; CDR3 protein: CASTSRRGAGANVLTF
V gene: TRBV20-1; D gene: .; J gene: TRBJ1-6; clone size: many; CDR3 DNA: TGCAGTGCTAGAGAAGCAGGGTATAATTCACCCCTCCACTTT; CDR3 protein: CSAREAGYNSPLHF
V gene: TRBV7-8; D gene: TRBD2; J gene: TRBJ2-7; clone size: .; CDR3 DNA: TGTGCCAGCAGCTTACCGGGGGGAAGCTCCTACGAGCAGTACTTC; CDR3 protein: CASSLPGGSSYEQYF
V gene: TRBV6-2/TRBV6-3; D gene: .; J gene: TRBJ2-4; clone size: many; CDR3 DNA: TGTGCCAGCACCCAGGCCCCACGGAACATTCAGTACTTC; CDR3 protein: CASTQAPRNIQYF
V gene: TRBV20-1; D gene: .; J gene: TRBJ1-1; clone size: many; CDR3 DNA: TGCAGTGCTGGCCGGACGGTAAACACTGAAGCTTTCTTT; CDR3 protein: CSAGRTVNTEAFF
V gene: TRBV5-5; D gene: .; J gene: TRBJ1-1; clone size: many; CDR3 DNA: TGTGCCAGCAGCTTTTCAGCAGGGGTTGACACTGAAGCTTTCTTT; CDR3 protein: CASSFSAGVDTEAFF
V gene: TRBV5-1; D gene: TRBD1; J gene: TRBJ2-7; clone size: many; CDR3 DNA: TGCGCCAGCAGCCTAGGGACAGGGTCGTCCTACGAGCAGTACTTC; CDR3 protein: CASSLGTGSSYEQYF
V gene: TRBV5-5; D gene: TRBD1; J gene: TRBJ2-3; clone size: many; CDR3 DNA: TGTGCCAGCAGCTTGGCCGGACAGGGGCTCACAGATACGCAGTATTTT; CDR3 protein: CASSLAGQGLTDTQYF
V gene: TRBV20-1; D gene: .; J gene: TRBJ1-1; clone size: many; CDR3 DNA: TGCAGTGCTCAGAGCGGGGGCCCGAACACTGAAGCTTTCTTT; CDR3 protein: CSAQSGGPNTEAFF
V gene: TRBV9; D gene: .; J gene: TRBJ1-2; clone size: many; CDR3 DNA: TGTGCCAGCAGCCCACCAGAGGGGGATGGCTACACCTTC; CDR3 protein: CASSPPEGDGYTF
V gene: TRBV14; D gene: .; J gene: TRBJ1-1; clone size: few; CDR3 DNA: TGTGCCAGCAGCCAAATTGCCCTGTCAGGAGCTTTCTTT; CDR3 protein: CASSQIALSGAFF
V gene: TRBV12-3/TRBV12-4; D gene: .; J gene: TRBJ1-5; clone size: few; CDR3 DNA: TGTGCCAGCAGTTTAGCCCTACAGGGTCAGCCCCAGCATTTT; CDR3 protein: CASSLALQGQPQHF
V gene: TRBV12-3/TRBV12-4; D gene: .; J gene: TRBJ1-1; clone size: many; CDR3 DNA: TGTGCCAGCAGTTTAAGGACACTTAACACTGAAGCTTTCTTT; CDR3 protein: CASSLRTLNTEAFF
V gene: TRBV4-3; D gene: .; J gene: TRBJ2-1; clone size: medium-sized; CDR3 DNA: TGCGCCAGCAGCCCTACTAGCCTCGTAGGTAATGAGCAGTTCTTC; CDR3 protein: CASSPTSLVGNEQFF
V gene: TRBV7-2; D gene: .; J gene: TRBJ2-7; clone size: many; CDR3 DNA: TGTGCCAGCAGCTTCGGCCCTACCGAGCAGTACTTC; CDR3 protein: CASSFGPTEQYF
V gene: TRBV6-2/TRBV6-3; D gene: TRBD1; J gene: TRBJ2-1; clone size: many; CDR3 DNA: TGTGCCAGCAGTTACTCGTTTGCAGGGGGTCCCTACAATGAGCAGTTCTTC; CDR3 protein: CASSYSFAGGPYNEQFF
V gene: TRBV7-8; D gene: TRBD1; J gene: TRBJ1-5; clone size: many; CDR3 DNA: TGTGCCAGCAGCTTAGGACAGGGTTATCAGCCCCAGCATTTT; CDR3 protein: CASSLGQGYQPQHF
V gene: TRBV20-1; D gene: TRBD1; J gene: TRBJ1-1; clone size: many; CDR3 DNA: TGCAGTGCTAGGGAGACAGGGGCGGGGACTGAAGCTTTCTTT; CDR3 protein: CSARETGAGTEAFF
V gene: TRBV5-5; D gene: .; J gene: TRBJ2-4; clone size: many; CDR3 DNA: TGTGCCAGCAGACCCCGGGCAGGGAGTGAAAACATTCAGTACTTC; CDR3 protein: CASRPRAGSENIQYF
V gene: TRBV7-2; D gene: .; J gene: TRBJ2-2; clone size: many; CDR3 DNA: TGTGCCAGCAGCTCTCCTAACACCGGGGAGCTGTTTTTT; CDR3 protein: CASSSPNTGELFF
V gene: TRBV7-2; D gene: TRBD1; J gene: TRBJ1-2; clone size: many; CDR3 DNA: TGTGCCAGCAGTTTGACAGGGTACTATGGCTACACCTTC; CDR3 protein: CASSLTGYYGYTF
V gene: TRBV20-1; D gene: TRBD1; J gene: TRBJ2-4; clone size: many; CDR3 DNA: TGCAGTGCTAGTGAGGCTGGACAGGGGGCTTTAGCCAAAAACATTCAGTACTTC; CDR3 protein: CSASEAGQGALAKNIQYF
V gene: TRBV5-1; D gene: .; J gene: TRBJ2-1; clone size: many; CDR3 DNA: TGCGCCAGCAAGGGGCGAGGCTCCTACAATGAGCAGTTCTTC; CDR3 protein: CASKGRGSYNEQFF
V gene: TRBV7-8; D gene: .; J gene: TRBJ1-5; clone size: many; CDR3 DNA: TGTGCCAGCAGCTTACGGCAGGAAAGCAATCAGCCCCAGCATTTT; CDR3 protein: CASSLRQESNQPQHF
V gene: TRBV7-2; D gene: .; J gene: TRBJ1-1; clone size: .; CDR3 DNA: TGTGCCAGCAGCTTAGGTAGTGTCATGAACACTGAAGCTTTCTTT; CDR3 protein: CASSLGSVMNTEAFF